This T cell receptor beta chain was sequenced for a study of T cells in Graves' hyperthyroidism and ophthalmopathy. Comments on this clonotype: What it binds is not known.

Patients having uncontrolled infection, another autoimmune disease, pregnancy or lactation were not included. Whole-study results and caveats: Median prediction lead before ophthalmopathy onset was 5 to 7 months with the model. Ophthalmopathy was told apart from stable hyperthyroidism by a 13 V-J model. Most thyroid-expanded clonotypes above 0.001 were also found in blood.

Trimming removed 5 bases from V and 4 bases from J; junction bases left unmatched: 10. Germline CDR1 SGHAT, CDR2 FQNNGV. This CDR3 has 15 residues. TCR beta CDR3 regions were amplified from RNA. Primed by the HTBI set, a first-round RT-PCR was run on the TCR CDR3. Using its own MiXCR run on the multiplex PCR reads, TCRdb lists one record per CDR3 protein. There are 270,000 or so distinct CDR3 sequences in the sample; roughly 15% occur only once, and more than 30% lies in the top ten. The TCR originated in a woman in her fifties or sixties with Graves' hyperthyroidism that later progressed to Graves' ophthalmopathy. V is TRBV11-2 and J is TRBJ2-7; TRBD1 agrees at 8 bases. The material sequenced was blood. In DNA, the CDR3 is TGTGCCAGCAGCCCAGGGACAGGATCGGGGTACGAGCAGTACTTC. It encodes CASSPGTGSGYEQYF.